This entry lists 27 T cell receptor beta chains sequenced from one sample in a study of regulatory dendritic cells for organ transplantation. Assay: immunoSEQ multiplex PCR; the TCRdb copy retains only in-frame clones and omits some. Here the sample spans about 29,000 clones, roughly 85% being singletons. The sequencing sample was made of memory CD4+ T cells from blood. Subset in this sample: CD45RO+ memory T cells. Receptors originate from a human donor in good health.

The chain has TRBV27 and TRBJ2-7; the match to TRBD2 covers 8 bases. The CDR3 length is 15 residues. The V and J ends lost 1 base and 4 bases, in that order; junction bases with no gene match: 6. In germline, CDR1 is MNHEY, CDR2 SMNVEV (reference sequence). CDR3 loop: CASSLLLAETYEQYF. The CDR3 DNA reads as TGTGCCAGCAGTTTATTACTAGCGGAAACTTACGAGCAGTACTTC.

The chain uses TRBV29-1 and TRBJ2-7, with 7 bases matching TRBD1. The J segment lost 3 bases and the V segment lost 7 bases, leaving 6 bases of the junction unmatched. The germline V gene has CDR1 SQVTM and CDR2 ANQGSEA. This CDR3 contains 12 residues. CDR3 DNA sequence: TGCAGCGCCCGGGACAGATACTACGAGCAGTACTTC. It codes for CSARDRYYEQYF.

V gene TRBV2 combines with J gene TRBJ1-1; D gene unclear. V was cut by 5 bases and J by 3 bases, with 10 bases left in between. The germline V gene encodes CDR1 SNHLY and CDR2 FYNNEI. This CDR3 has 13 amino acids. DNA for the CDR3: TGTGCCAGCAGTCCCGGGCAGGACACTGAAGCTTTCTTT. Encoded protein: CASSPGQDTEAFF. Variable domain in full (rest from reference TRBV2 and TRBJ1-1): EPEVTQTPSHQVTQMGQEVILRCVPISNHLYFYWYRQILGQKVEFLVSFYNNEISEKSEIFDDQFSVERPDGSNFTLKIRSTKLEDSAMYFCASSPGQDTEAFFGQGTRLTVV.

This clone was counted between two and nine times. The CDR3 DNA is TGTGCCACACAAAAGGGGGGAAACACTGAAGCTTTCTTT. Translating it yields CATQKGGNTEAFF. The chain couples TRBV10-3 to TRBJ1-1; D perhaps matches TRBD1 (6 bases). CDR3 length equals 13 residues. CDR1 ENHRY and CDR2 SYGVKD come from the germline V gene. V was pared by 10 bases and J by 2 bases, with 14 bases between.

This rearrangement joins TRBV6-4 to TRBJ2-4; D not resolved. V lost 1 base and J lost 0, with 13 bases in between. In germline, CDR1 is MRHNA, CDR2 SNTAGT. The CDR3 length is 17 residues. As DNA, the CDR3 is TGTGCCAGCAGTGACTGGGGAAGCGTTATAGCCAAAAACATTCAGTACTTC. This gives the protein CASSDWGSVIAKNIQYF.

This CDR3 is CASSQELGGNTIYF. In nucleotides, the CDR3 is TGCGCCAGCAGCCAAGAATTGGGGGGAAACACCATATATTTT. This chain connects TRBV4-3 to TRBJ1-3; D remains ambiguous. Germline CDR1 is LGHNA and CDR2 is YSLEER. This CDR3 contains 14 residues. Deletions cut 0 bases from V and 4 bases from J, with 7 bases between.

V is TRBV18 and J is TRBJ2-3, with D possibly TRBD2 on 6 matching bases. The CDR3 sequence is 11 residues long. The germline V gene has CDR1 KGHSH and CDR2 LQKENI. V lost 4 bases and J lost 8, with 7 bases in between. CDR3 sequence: CASSLGGTQYF. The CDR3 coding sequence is TGTGCCAGCTCACTGGGGGGTACGCAGTATTTT.

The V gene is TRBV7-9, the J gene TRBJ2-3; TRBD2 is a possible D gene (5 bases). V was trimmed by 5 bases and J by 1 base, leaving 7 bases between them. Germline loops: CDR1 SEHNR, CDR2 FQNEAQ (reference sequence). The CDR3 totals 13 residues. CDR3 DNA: TGTGCCAGCAGCCCCGGGGGCACAGATACGCAGTATTTT. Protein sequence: CASSPGGTDTQYF.

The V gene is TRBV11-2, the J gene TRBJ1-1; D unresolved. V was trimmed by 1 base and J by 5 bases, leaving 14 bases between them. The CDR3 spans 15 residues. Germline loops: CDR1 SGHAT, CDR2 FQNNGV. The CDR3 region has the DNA TGTGCCAGCAGCTTAGTGCGGGCTGGAAGGACTGAAGCTTTCTTT. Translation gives CASSLVRAGRTEAFF.

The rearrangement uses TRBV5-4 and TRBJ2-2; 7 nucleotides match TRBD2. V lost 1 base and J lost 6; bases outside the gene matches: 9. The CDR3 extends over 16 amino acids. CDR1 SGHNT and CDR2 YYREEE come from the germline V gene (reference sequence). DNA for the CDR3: TGTGCCAGCAGCTTGAGATGGGGCGGGAGTGCCGGGGAGCTGTTTTTT. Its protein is CASSLRWGGSAGELFF.

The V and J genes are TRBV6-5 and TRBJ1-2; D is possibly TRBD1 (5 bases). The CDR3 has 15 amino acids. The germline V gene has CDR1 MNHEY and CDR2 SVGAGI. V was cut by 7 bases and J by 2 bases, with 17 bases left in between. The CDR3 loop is CASNSQGGGNYGYTF. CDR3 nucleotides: TGTGCCAGCAATTCCCAGGGCGGAGGGAACTATGGCTACACCTTC.

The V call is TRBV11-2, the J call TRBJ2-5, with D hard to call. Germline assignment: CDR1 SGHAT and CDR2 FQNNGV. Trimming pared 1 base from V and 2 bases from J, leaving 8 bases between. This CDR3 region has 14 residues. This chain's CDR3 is CASSLVAYQETQYF. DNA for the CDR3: TGTGCCAGCAGCTTAGTTGCATATCAAGAGACCCAGTACTTC.

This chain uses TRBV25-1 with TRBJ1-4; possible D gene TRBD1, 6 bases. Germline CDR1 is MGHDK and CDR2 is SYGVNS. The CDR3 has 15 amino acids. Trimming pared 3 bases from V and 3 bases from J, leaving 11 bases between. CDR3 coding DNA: TGTGCCAGCAGTGAGCCAGGGGTCCCTAATGAAAAACTGTTTTTT. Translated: CASSEPGVPNEKLFF. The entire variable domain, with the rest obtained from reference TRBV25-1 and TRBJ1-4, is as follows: EADIYQTPRYLVIGTGKKITLECSQTMGHDKMYWYQQDPGMELHLIHYSYGVNSTEKGDLSSESTVSRIRTEHFPLTLESARPSHTSQYLCASSEPGVPNEKLFFGSGTQLSVL.

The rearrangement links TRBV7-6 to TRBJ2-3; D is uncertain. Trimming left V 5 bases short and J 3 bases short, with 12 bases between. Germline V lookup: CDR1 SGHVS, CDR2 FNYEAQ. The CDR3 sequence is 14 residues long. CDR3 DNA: TGTGCCAGCAGCCCCTCGCCGGGTACAGATACGCAGTATTTT. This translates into CASSPSPGTDTQYF.

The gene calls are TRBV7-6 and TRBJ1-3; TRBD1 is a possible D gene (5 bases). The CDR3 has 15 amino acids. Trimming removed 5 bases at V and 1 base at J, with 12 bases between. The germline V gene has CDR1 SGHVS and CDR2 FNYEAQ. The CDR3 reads CASSPSPGSGNTIYF. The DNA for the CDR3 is TGTGCCAGCAGCCCCTCACCAGGGTCTGGAAACACCATATATTTT.

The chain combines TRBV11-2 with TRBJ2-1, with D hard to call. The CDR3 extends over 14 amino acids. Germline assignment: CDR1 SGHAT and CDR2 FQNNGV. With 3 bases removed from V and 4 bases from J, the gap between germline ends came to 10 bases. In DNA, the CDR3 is TGTGCCAGCAGCTTTGGTGGGGATTACAATGAGCAGTTCTTC. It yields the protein CASSFGGDYNEQFF.

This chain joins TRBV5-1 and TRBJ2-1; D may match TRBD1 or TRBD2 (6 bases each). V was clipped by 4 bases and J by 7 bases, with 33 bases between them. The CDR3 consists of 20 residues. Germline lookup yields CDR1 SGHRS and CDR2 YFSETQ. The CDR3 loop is CASSAVGGSGLDGMGNEQFF. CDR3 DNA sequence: TGCGCCAGCAGCGCCGTGGGGGGCAGTGGGCTGGACGGCATGGGGAATGAGCAGTTCTTC.

The CDR3 reads CASRPGHSPNEKLFF. The CDR3, as DNA: TGTGCCAGCCGCCCGGGGCATTCCCCTAATGAAAAACTGTTTTTT. The chain carries TRBV6-1 and TRBJ1-4, with D possibly being TRBD1 (5 bases). The CDR3 has 15 residues. Germline-derived CDR1 and CDR2 are MNHNS and SASEGT. The ends were cut back, 8 bases at V and 3 bases at J, with 16 bases in the middle.

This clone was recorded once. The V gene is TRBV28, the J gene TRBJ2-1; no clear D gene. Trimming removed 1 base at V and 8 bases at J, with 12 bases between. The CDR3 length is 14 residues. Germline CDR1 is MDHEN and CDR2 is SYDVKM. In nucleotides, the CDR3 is TGTGCCAGCAGTTTATTCGAGGAGAGGCATGAGCAGTTCTTC. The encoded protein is CASSLFEERHEQFF.

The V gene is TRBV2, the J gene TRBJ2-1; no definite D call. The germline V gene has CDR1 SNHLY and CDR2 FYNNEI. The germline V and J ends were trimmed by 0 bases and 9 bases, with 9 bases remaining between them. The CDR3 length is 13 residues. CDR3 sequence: CASSEALGGEQFF. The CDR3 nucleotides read TGTGCCAGCAGTGAAGCGTTAGGCGGTGAGCAGTTCTTC.

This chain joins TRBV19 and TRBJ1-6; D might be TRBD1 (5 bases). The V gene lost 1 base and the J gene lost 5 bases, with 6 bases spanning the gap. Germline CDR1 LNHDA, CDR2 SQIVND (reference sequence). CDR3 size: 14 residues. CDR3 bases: TGTGCCAGTAGTATAGGACAGAATAATTCACCCCTCCACTTT. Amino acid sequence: CASSIGQNNSPLHF.

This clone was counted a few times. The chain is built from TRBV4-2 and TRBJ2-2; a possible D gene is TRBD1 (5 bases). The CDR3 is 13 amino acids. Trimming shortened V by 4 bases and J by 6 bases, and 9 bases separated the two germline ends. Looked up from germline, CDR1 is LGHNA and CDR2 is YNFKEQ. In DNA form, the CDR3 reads TGTGCCAGCAGCCTCAGACAGTCCGGGGAGCTGTTTTTT. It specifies CASSLRQSGELFF.

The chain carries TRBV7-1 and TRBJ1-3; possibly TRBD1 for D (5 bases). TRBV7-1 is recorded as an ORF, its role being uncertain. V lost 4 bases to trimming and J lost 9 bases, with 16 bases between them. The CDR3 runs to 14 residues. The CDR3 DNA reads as TGTGCCAGCAGCTTAGGACACGGGGCTGGCACCATATATTTT. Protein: CASSLGHGAGTIYF.

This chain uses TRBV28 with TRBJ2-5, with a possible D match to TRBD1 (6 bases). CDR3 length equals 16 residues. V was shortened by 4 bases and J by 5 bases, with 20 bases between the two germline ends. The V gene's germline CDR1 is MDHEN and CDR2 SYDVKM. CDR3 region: CASSSPSRQGMETQYF. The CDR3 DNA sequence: TGTGCCAGCAGTTCCCCCTCTCGGCAGGGGATGGAGACCCAGTACTTC.

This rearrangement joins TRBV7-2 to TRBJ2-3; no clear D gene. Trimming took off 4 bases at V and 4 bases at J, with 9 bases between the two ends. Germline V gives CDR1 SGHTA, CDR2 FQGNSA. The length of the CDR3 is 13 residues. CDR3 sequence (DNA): TGTGCCAGCAGCTCGAACCGGGCAGATACGCAGTATTTT. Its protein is CASSSNRADTQYF.

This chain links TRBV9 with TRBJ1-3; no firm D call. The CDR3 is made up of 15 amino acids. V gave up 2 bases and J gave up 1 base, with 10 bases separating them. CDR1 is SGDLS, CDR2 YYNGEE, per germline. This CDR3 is CASSVGPFSGNTIYF. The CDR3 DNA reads TGTGCCAGCAGCGTTGGACCTTTTTCTGGAAACACCATATATTTT. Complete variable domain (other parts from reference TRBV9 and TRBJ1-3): DSGVTQTPKHLITATGQRVTLRCSPRSGDLSVYWYQQSLDQGLQFLIQYYNGEERAKGNILERFSAQQFPDLHSELNLSSLELGDSALYFCASSVGPFSGNTIYFGEGSWLTVV.

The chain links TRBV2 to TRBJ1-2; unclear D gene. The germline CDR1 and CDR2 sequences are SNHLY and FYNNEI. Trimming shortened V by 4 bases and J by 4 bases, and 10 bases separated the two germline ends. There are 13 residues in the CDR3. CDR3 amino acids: CASSVELFYGYTF. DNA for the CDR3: TGTGCCAGCAGTGTAGAGCTATTCTATGGCTACACCTTC.